These 32 T cell receptor beta chains were all obtained from the same sample, sequenced in a study of technical replicates of blood from a handful of donors. TCRdb's copy holds only in-frame clones and misses some; the assay was immunoSEQ multiplex PCR. This table holds 76,000 or so clones, around 90% found once. Sequencing was carried out using T cells isolated from PBMCs. These receptors were obtained from a human donor in good health.

The chain uses TRBV5-5 and TRBJ1-3, with 10 bases that match TRBD1. J lost 2 bases, V lost 3 bases, and 5 bases had no gene match. The CDR3 runs to 16 residues. Germline CDR1 and CDR2: SGHKS and YYEKEE (reference sequence). In nucleotides, the CDR3 is TGTGCCAGCAGCTGGTGGACAGGGGGGCCTGGAAACACCATATATTTT. Translation: CASSWWTGGPGNTIYF.

The chain joins TRBV9 to TRBJ2-2; D remains unclear. The V gene lost 3 bases and the J gene lost 4 bases, with 22 bases spanning the gap. Looked up from germline, CDR1 is SGDLS and CDR2 is YYNGEE. This CDR3 is built from 18 residues. The CDR3 nucleotides read TGTGCCAGCAGCGCTCAGATCCCGAAAAGAGACATCACCGGGGAGCTGTTTTTT. Translating it yields CASSAQIPKRDITGELFF.

This chain connects TRBV11-2 to TRBJ2-5, with 8 bases fitting TRBD2. The length of the CDR3 is 17 residues. Germline CDR1 reads SGHAT; CDR2 reads FQNNGV. Trimming cost V 3 bases and J 3 bases; bases outside gene matches: 12. The DNA for the CDR3 is TGTGCCAGCAGCTTTGCCGGGATCTTGCGGGAGGAAGAGACCCAGTACTTC. Its translation is CASSFAGILREEETQYF.

The J gene is TRBJ1-2, the V gene TRBV11-3, with TRBD1 matching over 8 bases. V shed 4 bases and J 5 bases; nucleotides not matched to a gene: 15. The length of the CDR3 is 17 residues. Germline V CDR1 and CDR2: SGHNT, YENEEA. CDR3: CASSSRTDRGQEYGYTF. The CDR3 nucleotides are TGTGCCAGCAGCTCAAGAACTGACAGGGGACAAGAGTATGGCTACACCTTC.

As DNA, the CDR3 is TGCGCCAGCGGGTTCGGGGGGAGTAAAGAAGCTTTCTTT. This sequence encodes CASGFGGSKEAFF. V is TRBV5-1 and J is TRBJ1-1, with TRBD1 as a possible D gene (5 bases). The CDR3 runs 13 residues. V lost 7 bases, J lost 8 bases, and 18 bases lay in between. Per the germline V gene, CDR1 is SGHRS and CDR2 is YFSETQ.

The chain employs TRBV11-2 and TRBJ1-3; D might be TRBD1 (6 bases). Between the trimmed V and J ends, which lost 5 bases and 0 bases, there was a span of 11 bases. CDR3 length equals 15 residues. Germline V CDR1 and CDR2: SGHAT, FQNNGV. The CDR3 sequence is CASSPRTDSGNTIYF. The CDR3, as DNA: TGTGCCAGCAGCCCGAGGACAGACTCTGGAAACACCATATATTTT.

CDR3 amino acids: CASSGRVYEQYF. The CDR3 bases are TGTGCCAGCAGCGGGCGTGTCTACGAGCAGTACTTC. V gene TRBV7-8 combines with J gene TRBJ2-7, with no clear D. Germline lookup yields CDR1 SGHVS and CDR2 FQNEAQ. Trimming stripped 5 bases from V and 3 bases from J, with 8 bases between. The CDR3 runs to 12 residues.

The chain combines TRBV28 with TRBJ2-7; tentatively, D is TRBD2 (6 bases). Germline V gene sequence: CDR1 MDHEN, CDR2 SYDVKM. V gave up 2 bases and J gave up 2 bases, with 10 bases separating them. The CDR3 is 14 amino acids. This CDR3 is CASSLGGKPYEQYF. For the CDR3, the DNA is TGTGCCAGCAGTTTAGGAGGGAAGCCCTACGAGCAGTACTTC.

The chain couples TRBV4-1 to TRBJ1-4, with TRBD1 matching 8 bases. V trimming: 0 bases; J trimming: 5 bases; junction bases outside the gene matches: 8. The CDR3 has 17 amino acids. Germline CDR1 and CDR2: MGHRA and YSYEKL. The CDR3 protein is CASSQDQPRGPNEKLFF. The CDR3 DNA follows: TGCGCCAGCAGCCAAGACCAACCCAGGGGGCCGAATGAAAAACTGTTTTTT.

The chain recombines TRBV2 with TRBJ1-5; the match to TRBD1 covers 12 bases. Germline V CDR1 and CDR2: SNHLY, FYNNEI. The CDR3 is made up of 16 amino acids. Trimming cost V 1 base and J 6 bases; bases outside gene matches: 4. In DNA, the CDR3 is TGTGCCAGCAGTGAAGGGCTGGGACAGGGGGCTCAGCCCCAGCATTTT. Its protein product is CASSEGLGQGAQPQHF.

V is TRBV28 and J is TRBJ2-7; D gene unclear. The V end lost 4 bases, the J end lost 7 bases, and 17 bases lay between the germline ends. Germline CDR1 MDHEN, CDR2 SYDVKM. CDR3 size: 14 residues. CDR3 sequence: CASSSPASGFEQYF. CDR3 bases: TGTGCCAGCAGTTCCCCAGCATCAGGATTTGAGCAGTACTTC.

This clone was seen a few times. The chain links TRBV9 to TRBJ1-2; D is uncertain. Germline-derived CDR1 and CDR2 are SGDLS and YYNGEE. Trimming pared 8 bases from V and 4 bases from J, leaving 18 bases between. This CDR3 is built from 14 residues. CDR3 coding DNA: TGTGCCAGTAGCCGGCGGGAGGTAGGCTATGGCTACACCTTC. It translates to CASSRREVGYGYTF.

The CDR3, as DNA: TGTGCCAGCCAGGGAGGGGGGCCCACAGATACGCAGTATTTT. This codes for CASQGGGPTDTQYF. The chain carries TRBV27 and TRBJ2-3, with D possibly matching TRBD2 (7 bases). V dropped 8 bases and J dropped 2 bases, with 14 bases sitting between them. The germline gives CDR1 MNHEY, CDR2 SMNVEV (reference sequence). The CDR3 is 14 residues long.

This chain uses TRBV6-1 with TRBJ2-7; 7 nucleotides align to TRBD1. Germline V gene sequence: CDR1 MNHNS, CDR2 SASEGT. The CDR3 is 15 amino acids. J gave up 0 bases and V 4 bases, and 6 bases lay outside the gene matches. CDR3 in amino acids: CASSGGQVLSYEQYF. The CDR3 DNA reads as TGTGCCAGCAGTGGCGGACAGGTGCTCTCCTACGAGCAGTACTTC.

This rearrangement joins TRBV6-5 to TRBJ1-4; D not resolved. The CDR3 is 13 amino acids. CDR1 and CDR2 from the germline V gene are MNHEY and SVGAGI. The V and J ends lost 8 bases and 8 bases respectively, with 15 bases between them. The CDR3 DNA sequence: TGTGCCAGCGGGCCTATCAACAAGGAAAAACTGTTTTTT. Translation gives CASGPINKEKLFF.

This rearrangement joins TRBV7-6 to TRBJ1-2, with TRBD1 identical over 7 bases. This CDR3 has 15 amino acids. Trimming removed 5 bases from V and 4 bases from J; junction bases left unmatched: 10. Germline lookup yields CDR1 SGHVS and CDR2 FNYEAQ. The CDR3 region has the DNA TGTGCCAGCAGCCCCCAGACAGGGACCCTCTATGGCTACACCTTC. Translating gives CASSPQTGTLYGYTF.

The rearrangement uses TRBV6-4 and TRBJ1-5, with D unclear. The germline V gene encodes CDR1 MRHNA and CDR2 SNTAGT. CDR3 length: 16 residues. V gave up 2 bases and J gave up 0 bases, with 11 bases separating them. CDR3 bases: TGTGCCAGCAGTGACGAGGGCCAGAATAGCAATCAGCCCCAGCATTTT. This codes for CASSDEGQNSNQPQHF.

V usage is TRBV14 and J usage is TRBJ2-1; 7 nucleotides align to TRBD2. After removal of 1 base from V and 12 bases from J, the junction contained 12 bases not matched to a gene. The length of the CDR3 is 15 residues. Germline assignment: CDR1 SGHDN and CDR2 FVKESK. The CDR3 DNA reads TGTGCCAGCAGCCAAGGAGGCGGGAGCCGATCTCCGCAGTTCTTC. Translation: CASSQGGGSRSPQFF.

DNA for the CDR3: TGCGCCAGCCTTAGCGGGGACCCTAAGGATGAGCAGTTCTTC. Translated: CASLSGDPKDEQFF. The chain has TRBV10-2 and TRBJ2-1; 8 bases align to TRBD2. The germline CDR1 and CDR2 sequences are WSHSY and SAAADI. The V and J ends lost 8 bases and 8 bases, in that order; junction bases with no gene match: 11. This CDR3 is built from 14 residues.

This chain joins TRBV7-9 and TRBJ2-5; TRBD2 aligns across 10 bases. Losses at the gene ends were 3 bases for V and 5 bases for J; bases not matched to a gene: 6. The germline gives CDR1 SEHNR, CDR2 FQNEAQ (reference sequence). The CDR3 consists of 15 residues. The CDR3 DNA sequence: TGTGCCAGCAGCTTTCCTAGCGGGAGCTCGGAGACCCAGTACTTC. It codes for CASSFPSGSSETQYF.

This clone was recorded once. This sequence joins TRBV4-2 and TRBJ2-3; D unclear. The germline CDR1 and CDR2 sequences are LGHNA and YNFKEQ. V was clipped by 5 bases and J by 0 bases, with 12 bases between them. The CDR3 contains 15 residues. The CDR3 sequence is CASSIDSSSTDTQYF. In DNA, the CDR3 is TGTGCCAGCAGCATCGACTCTTCTAGCACAGATACGCAGTATTTT.

In its sample, this clone was seen once. This sequence joins TRBV10-3 and TRBJ2-3, with D tentatively TRBD1 (5 bases). This CDR3 region has 14 residues. Germline V gene sequence: CDR1 ENHRY, CDR2 SYGVKD. Trimming took off 3 bases at V and 2 bases at J, with 9 bases between the two ends. The CDR3 here is CAISDREPTDTQYF. In DNA, the CDR3 is TGTGCCATCAGTGACAGGGAACCCACAGATACGCAGTATTTT.

The V gene is TRBV5-6, the J gene TRBJ1-5, with 7 bases matching TRBD1. CDR1 and CDR2 (germline): SGHDT, YYEEEE. Trimming cost V 0 bases and J 4 bases; bases outside gene matches: 4. The CDR3 has 15 amino acids. CDR3 sequence reads: CASSLGDRPNQPQHF. The CDR3 nucleotides are TGTGCCAGCAGCTTGGGGGACAGACCTAATCAGCCCCAGCATTTT.

This chain uses TRBV28 with TRBJ1-4; the D is unclear. Trimming removed 8 bases at V and 7 bases at J, with 17 bases between. Per the germline V gene, CDR1 is MDHEN and CDR2 is SYDVKM. This CDR3 has 14 residues. The CDR3 here is CASCFVSSGEKLFF. The CDR3 DNA reads TGTGCCAGCTGCTTTGTATCGTCGGGTGAAAAACTGTTTTTT.

This clone was counted only a few times. The chain combines TRBV28 with TRBJ2-2, with 9 bases that match TRBD1. The CDR3 spans 13 residues. The V gene end was trimmed by 8 bases and the J gene end by 7 bases; junction bases not matched to a gene: 5. The germline V gene encodes CDR1 MDHEN and CDR2 SYDVKM. Here the CDR3 reads CASDTGGDGELFF. The CDR3 DNA reads TGTGCCAGCGACACAGGGGGCGACGGGGAGCTGTTTTTT.

This clone was detected only once. This chain connects TRBV5-1 to TRBJ1-2; the match to TRBD1 covers 10 bases. V gave up 4 bases and J gave up 6 bases; unmatched junction bases: 6. Germline CDR1 reads SGHRS; CDR2 reads YFSETQ. CDR3 length: 14 residues. The CDR3 DNA is TGCGCCAGCAGCCTCGGGACAGGGGATAATGGCTACACCTTC. This sequence encodes CASSLGTGDNGYTF.

The V and J genes are TRBV4-1 and TRBJ2-7, with a possible D match to TRBD1 (6 bases). CDR1 is MGHRA and CDR2 is YSYEKL in the germline V gene. The CDR3 sequence is 16 residues long. Trimming took off 0 bases at V and 3 bases at J, with 15 bases between the two ends. The CDR3 DNA reads TGCGCCAGCAGCCAAGACACCAGGGGAAGGGGCTACGAGCAGTACTTC. Protein product: CASSQDTRGRGYEQYF.

This clone was detected only once. This chain joins TRBV30 and TRBJ1-2; D is ambiguous. Between the trimmed V and J ends, which lost 0 bases and 6 bases, there was a span of 20 bases. This CDR3 spans 16 amino acids. CDR1 GTSNPN and CDR2 SVGIG come from the germline V gene (reference sequence). CDR3 nucleotide sequence: TGTGCCTGGAGTGTTGGGCTGTCCTTTTTCTTTGATGGCTACACCTTC. This sequence encodes CAWSVGLSFFFDGYTF. The variable domain in full, with the rest retrieved from reference TRBV30 and TRBJ1-2, is SQTIHQWPATLVQPVGSPLSLECTVEGTSNPNLYWYRQAAGRGLQLLFYSVGIGQISSEVPQNLSASRPQDRQFILSSKKLLLSDSGFYLCAWSVGLSFFFDGYTFGSGTRLTVV.

This chain uses TRBV14 with TRBJ1-1; tentative D call: TRBD1 (6 bases). The CDR3 spans 15 residues. V lost 4 bases, J lost 2 bases, and 14 bases lay in between. CDR1 is SGHDN, CDR2 FVKESK, per germline. The CDR3 bases are TGTGCCAGCAGCCCGTTTGGGGGCCCAAACACTGAAGCTTTCTTT. Translating it yields CASSPFGGPNTEAFF.

The chain recombines TRBV25-1 with TRBJ1-2; D unclear. The CDR3 is made up of 14 amino acids. V was pared by 6 bases and J by 5 bases, with 16 bases between. Germline CDR1 is MGHDK and CDR2 is SYGVNS. The CDR3 sequence: CASSDPQRRYGYTF. For the CDR3, the DNA is TGTGCCAGCAGCGACCCGCAGCGGAGATATGGCTACACCTTC.

The V gene is TRBV20-1, the J gene TRBJ1-2; 7 bases match TRBD1. The germline gives CDR1 DFQATT, CDR2 SNEGSKA (reference sequence). CDR3 length: 11 amino acids. This CDR3 reads CKTRGQDGYTF. The CDR3 DNA is TGCAAGACGAGGGGGCAGGATGGCTACACCTTC.

The CDR3 nucleotides are TGTGCCAGCAGTGAAACGGACAGGAGATATCAGCCCCAGCATTTT. It is translated as CASSETDRRYQPQHF. The chain joins TRBV6-1 to TRBJ1-5; 7 nucleotides match TRBD1. After removal of 2 bases from V and 5 bases from J, the junction contained 6 bases not matched to a gene. The CDR3 runs 15 residues. CDR1 is MNHNS and CDR2 is SASEGT in the germline V gene.